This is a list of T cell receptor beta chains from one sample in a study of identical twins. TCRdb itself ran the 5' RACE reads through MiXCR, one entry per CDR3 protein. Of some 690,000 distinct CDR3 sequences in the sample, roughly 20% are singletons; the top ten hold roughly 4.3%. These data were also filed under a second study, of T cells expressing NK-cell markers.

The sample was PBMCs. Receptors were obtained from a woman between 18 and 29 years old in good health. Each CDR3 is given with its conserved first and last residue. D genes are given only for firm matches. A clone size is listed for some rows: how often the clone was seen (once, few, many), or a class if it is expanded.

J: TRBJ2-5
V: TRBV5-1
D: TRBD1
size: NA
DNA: TGCGCCAGCAGCTTCTCCCGGGACAGGGGCTGGGAGACCCAGTACTTC
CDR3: CASSFSRDRGWETQYF

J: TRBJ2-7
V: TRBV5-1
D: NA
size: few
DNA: TGCGCCAGCAGCCACCCCCACACGTACGAGCAGTACTTC
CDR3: CASSHPHTYEQYF

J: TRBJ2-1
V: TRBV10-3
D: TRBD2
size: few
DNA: TGTGCCATCAGCCCGTCCGGGAGGGGCAATGAGCAGTTCTTC
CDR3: CAISPSGRGNEQFF

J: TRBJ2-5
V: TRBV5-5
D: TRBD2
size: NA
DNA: TGTGCCAGCTCGGGCAGACTAGCGGACCAAGAGACCCAGTACTTC
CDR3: CASSGRLADQETQYF

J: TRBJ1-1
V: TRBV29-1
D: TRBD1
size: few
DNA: TGCAGCGTGGGACAGGGTTCCAGCGGCATCGCCCCTGAAGCTTTCTTT
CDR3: CSVGQGSSGIAPEAFF

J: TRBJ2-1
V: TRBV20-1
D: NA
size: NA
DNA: TGCAGTGCTAGAGATCGCCGGTTTGAGCAGTTCTTC
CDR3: CSARDRRFEQFF

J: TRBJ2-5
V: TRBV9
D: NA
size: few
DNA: TGTGCCAGCAGCGGCGGGACGCGAGAGACCCAGTACTTC
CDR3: CASSGGTRETQYF

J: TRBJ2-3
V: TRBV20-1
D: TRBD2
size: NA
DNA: TGCAGTGCTACTCCTAGCGGGGGGGCCCGGCCATTCGCAGATACGCAGTATTTT
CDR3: CSATPSGGARPFADTQYF

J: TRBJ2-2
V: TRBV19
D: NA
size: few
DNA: TGTGCCAGTAGTATAGGAGGGGTCGGCGGGGAGCTGTTTTTT
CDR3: CASSIGGVGGELFF

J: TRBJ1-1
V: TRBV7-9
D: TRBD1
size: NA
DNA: TGTGCCAGCAACCCCGGGACAGCGCGTGAAGCTTTCTTT
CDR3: CASNPGTAREAFF

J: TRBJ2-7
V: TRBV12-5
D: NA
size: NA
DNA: TGTGCTAGTGGTATTGACGTTTACGAGCAGTACTTC
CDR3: CASGIDVYEQYF

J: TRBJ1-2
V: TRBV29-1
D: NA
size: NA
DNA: TGCAGCGTCCCATTCGAGGAGATCTATGGCTACACCTTC
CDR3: CSVPFEEIYGYTF

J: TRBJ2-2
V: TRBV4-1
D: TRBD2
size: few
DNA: TGCGCCAGCAGCCATCCGGGGGGCACCGGGGAGCTGTTTTTT
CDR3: CASSHPGGTGELFF

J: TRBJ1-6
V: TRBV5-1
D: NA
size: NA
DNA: TGCGCCAGCAGCGAGCGAGACCCAAATTCACCCCTCCACTTT
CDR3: CASSERDPNSPLHF

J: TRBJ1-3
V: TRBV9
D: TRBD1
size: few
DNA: TGTGCCAGCAGTTATTACCCGACAGGGCAGAGCTCTGGAAACACCATATATTTT
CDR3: CASSYYPTGQSSGNTIYF

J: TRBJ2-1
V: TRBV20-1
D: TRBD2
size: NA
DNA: TGCAGTGGACTAGCGGGCCCAAGCTCCTACAATGAGCAGTTCTTC
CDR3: CSGLAGPSSYNEQFF

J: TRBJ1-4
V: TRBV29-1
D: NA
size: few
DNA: TGCAGCGTACCGGGCCCAGGAGGGGAAAAACTGTTTTTT
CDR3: CSVPGPGGEKLFF

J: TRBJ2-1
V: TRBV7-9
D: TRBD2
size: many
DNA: TGTGCCAGCAGCTCGACTAGCGGGAGCTATGAGCAGTTCTTC
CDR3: CASSSTSGSYEQFF

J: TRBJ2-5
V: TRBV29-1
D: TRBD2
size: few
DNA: TGCAGCGTTAGACCGGGACTATCCCAGTACTTC
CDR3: CSVRPGLSQYF

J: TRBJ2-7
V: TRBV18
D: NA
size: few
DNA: TGTGCCAGCTCACCAATTGGCAGTGACTACGAGCAGTACTTC
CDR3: CASSPIGSDYEQYF